The text below deals with one TCR beta chain. This sample is drawn from a study of blood T cell repertoires in COVID-19. Data came from immunoSEQ multiplex PCR; TCRdb stores just in-frame clones and leaves some out. The sample includes approximately 100,000 clones, approximately 90% of them seen just once. The origin of this receptor is a human donor with acute or convalescent COVID-19. The donor label of this sample is uncertain. The sample taken for sequencing was peripheral blood.

In nucleotides, the CDR3 is TGTGCCAGCAGCCAAACGACGGACTACTATGGCTACACCTTC. As protein: CASSQTTDYYGYTF. The rearrangement uses TRBV3-1 (or the pseudogene TRBV3-2) and TRBJ1-2; D gene unclear. The germline V gene has CDR1 LGHDT and CDR2 YNNKEL (reference sequence). CDR3 length equals 14 residues. The ends were cut back, 2 bases at V and 3 bases at J, with 10 bases in the middle.